This TCR beta chain was sequenced for a study of regulatory T cells in long-lasting Graves disease (dated by TCRdb to the early 2020s). Study-wide context: Antithyroid drugs had been taken for less than 3 months by newly diagnosed Graves' disease patients. This study used TCR sequencing and RNA sequencing of peripheral blood to compare persistent Graves' disease patients against newly diagnosed Graves' disease patients. The study was registered as a clinical trial and conducted in China. TCR sequencing covered around 13 persistent and about 20 newly diagnosed Graves' disease patients, 33 samples in total.

The V end loses 1 base and the J end loses 5 bases, and a stretch of 8 bases separates them. The CDR3 has 13 amino acids, counting the end cysteine and phenylalanine. The kept DNA is CDR3 alone, 39 bases in frame from the first base. The germline V gene provides CDR1 MDHEN and CDR2 SYDVKM. Library preparation employed multiplex PCR. The sequencer was an Illumina HiSeq 4000. CDR3 regions were amplified by Arm-PCR with iRepertoire HTBI primers to construct TCR beta libraries. Gel purification was performed on PCR products prior to sequencing. Under the source paper's analysis protocol: Gene usage analysis of CDR3 amino acid clonotypes used the roughly 60 TRBV and some 13 TRBJ segments found across samples. Filtered high-quality paired reads were merged into contigs using COPE and FqMerger. BLAST was used to align contigs to IMGT TRBV, TRBD and TRBJ reference genes, and CDR3 was defined according to IMGT. Any clonotype with a frequency above 0.1% was counted as a highly expanded clone. Repertoire diversity was measured by Shannon entropy, and V-J evenness by the Gini coefficient. Clonotypes shared by more than one individual were considered public. Starting from the raw public reads, TCRdb applied fastp trimming at Q25, assembled clones with MiXCR and retained in-frame beta chains. A single entry per CDR3 protein holds the most common genes and DNA from its merged rows. The V and J calls and clone size come from TCRdb's table, not from the authors' own analysis. The sample includes roughly 500,000 distinct CDR3 sequences, with around 15% observed a single time. The ten biggest clones cover around a sixth of the sample.

In this sample, this clonotype turned up many times. There is no known antigen for this receptor. The sample holds no much larger clone one base away, and base qualities are not on file. The time point label on this specimen signifies: newly diagnosed GD, antithyroid drugs for less than 3 months. For both TCR sequencing and RNA sequencing, RNA was extracted from PBMCs in TRIzol. The diagnosis of Graves' disease followed American Thyroid Association guidelines. Patients for the study were recruited at an endocrinology department in Xi'an, China. Each patient gave about 10 milliliters of peripheral blood, collected in an EDTA anticoagulant tube. Ficoll Paque Plus density gradient separation was used to isolate PBMCs, and no further T cell sorting was done. An Agilent 2100 Bioanalyzer and agarose gel were used to assess RNA quality, and a NanoDrop 2000 was used to measure RNA concentration. What the authors observed across the whole study: Only the TCR beta chain was sequenced and analyzed. Lower TCR Shannon entropy and fewer highly expanded clones were observed in persistent Graves' disease patients than in newly diagnosed patients, which suggested clonal expansion. TRBV28, TRBJ1-2 and TRBJ2-5 were preferentially used in persistent disease, while TRBV20-1 and TRBJ2-1 were favored in newly diagnosed disease. The study examined only peripheral blood because the primary lesion, thyroid tissue, could not be accessed. A larger number of public clonotypes was shared among persistent patients (over 2,500) than among newly diagnosed patients (about 990). The authors noted that the small sample size was a limitation that may lower accuracy.

This sample was shared with a second study, whose subject was T cells in Graves' hyperthyroidism and ophthalmopathy. Looking at the second paper: A patient counted as having stable Graves' hyperthyroidism if no progression to ophthalmopathy occurred over 18 months of follow-up. Hyperthyroidism patients were aged 18 to 65 years and newly diagnosed, with disease duration of less than 2 months. Patients with uncontrolled infections, other autoimmune diseases, pregnancy or lactation were excluded. Clinical symptoms, serum thyroxine and TRAb, thyroid ultrasound, and orbital computed tomography formed the basis for the diagnoses. For the first round of RT-PCR on the TCR CDR3, the HTBI primer set was used together with the Qiagen OneStep RT-PCR kit. Most expanded thyroid clonotypes (frequency above 0.001) were also found in blood, which suggests that blood repertoires may mirror thyroid immune responses. In cross-validation, a model built on a 13 V-J signature told ophthalmopathy apart from stable hyperthyroidism with roughly 87% sensitivity and about 81% specificity, and in testing the same model reached 80%/75%. In validation, progression to ophthalmopathy was predicted by the model with roughly 69% sensitivity and approximately 78% specificity, a median of around 5.9 months before onset. To identify TCR V-J signatures that set the groups apart, the researchers used a discovery cohort of about a hundred patients, made up of 40 to 45 with Graves' ophthalmopathy and 57 with stable Graves' hyperthyroidism. Whether ophthalmopathy could be predicted prospectively was tested in an independent validation cohort made up of under 20 hyperthyroidism patients plus 17 patients who later progressed to ophthalmopathy. The 75 to 100 discovery patients were randomly split 7:3 into training and test sets. In addition, the study compared T-cell repertoires in thyroid tissue and in blood from five or six Graves' hyperthyroidism patients. After sampling, hyperthyroidism patients received methimazole starting at 30 mg daily, and ophthalmopathy patients received high-dose intravenous methylprednisolone. The libraries were constructed in a second round of multiplex PCR and then size-selected and purified. The libraries were sequenced on an Illumina HiSeq2000 using paired-end 100 bp reads. SOAPnuke was used to process the raw data, removing reads that contained adapters or uncalled bases, had a mean Phred below 15, or lacked an exact match to the constant primer or identifier. COPE v1.2.5 was used to merge high-quality paired reads, and clonotypes were defined as unique nucleotide sequences. MiTCR v1.1 was used to align the clonotypes against IMGT TRBV, TRBD and TRBJ reference segments. The analysis was restricted to V-J combinations with a frequency above 0.0001, which together covered 99% to 99.2% of the repertoires. The TCS score was defined as the ratio of F50 (clonal expansion) to E x V (chaos), calculated using BLOSUM62-based TCRdist between CDR3 peptides within each V-J. Welch's t-statistics and random forest reduced around 510 V-J features to around 14, which were used in a naive Bayes classifier (R e1071). No statistical method was used to set the sample size in advance, and investigators knew the group allocation. The paper describes TCR Vbeta CDR3 sequencing of around 130 peripheral blood samples, made up of fewer than 50 ophthalmopathy patients, 70 to 75 hyperthyroidism patients and about 17 progressor patients.

The chain was built from TRBV28 and TRBJ1-2; there is no confident call for the D gene. This receptor was obtained from a woman between 50 and 59 years old with Graves disease. Donor details come from another sample of the same person, matched by shared clones. The sample in question was peripheral blood mononuclear cells (PBMCs), obtained at new diagnosis, from a patient treated with antithyroid drugs. CDR3 sequence: CASSLLAVYGYTF. The nucleotide sequence reads TGTGCCAGCAGTTTATTGGCAGTTTATGGCTACACCTTC.